This is a list of T cell receptor beta chains from one sample in a study of T cell responses to AZD1222 COVID-19 vaccine. Measured with immunoSEQ multiplex PCR; TCRdb has only the in-frame clones, and not every one. The sample comprises some 140,000 clones, about 88% of which are singletons, and around 3.2% rests with the top ten. Sequencing used peripheral blood, obtained on day 0 of AZD1222 vaccination. The receptors stem from an adult in good health. The CDR3 runs from the conserved cysteine through the conserved F or W. The D gene is left open where the match is weak. Some rows mark clone size as missing; the rest say once, few, many or name a class of expanded clone.

d_call j_call v_call clone_size cdr3_aa cdr3_nt
TRBD1 TRBJ1-4 TRBV2 - CASSEDRDDEKLFF TGTGCCAGCAGTGAGGACAGGGATGATGAAAAACTGTTTTTT
- TRBJ2-3 TRBV5-6 once CASRRDISTDTQYF TGTGCCAGCAGAAGAGACATTAGCACAGATACGCAGTATTTT
- TRBJ1-1 TRBV5-6 - CASSLRPLNTEAFF TGTGCCAGCAGCCTTCGACCGTTGAACACTGAAGCTTTCTTT
- TRBJ2-7 TRBV2 - CATKGLSYEQYF TGTGCCACCAAGGGACTGTCCTACGAGCAGTACTTC
- TRBJ2-2 TRBV27 - CASSFYGRNGELFF TGTGCCAGCAGTTTTTACGGCCGGAACGGGGAGCTGTTTTTT
- TRBJ1-2 TRBV24-1 - CATSDFTGAGYTF TGTGCCACCAGTGATTTTACAGGTGCAGGCTACACCTTC
- TRBJ1-2 TRBV5-1 - CASSLTGQPSTYGYTF TGCGCCAGCAGCTTGACAGGGCAACCCTCTACCTATGGCTACACCTTC
- TRBJ2-7 TRBV7-5 - CARSSTGTDVSSYEQYF TGTGCCAGAAGCTCAACCGGGACAGACGTATCTTCCTACGAGCAGTACTTC
TRBD1 TRBJ1-4 TRBV19 - CASSLLTGGANEKLFF TGTGCCAGTAGCCTTCTGACAGGGGGGGCTAATGAAAAACTGTTTTTT
- TRBJ1-5 TRBV7-2 once CASSLVAGYSNQPQHF TGTGCCAGCAGCTTAGTGGCGGGATATAGCAATCAGCCCCAGCATTTT
- TRBJ2-1 TRBV7-9 - CASSFQGPDEQFF TGTGCCAGCAGCTTTCAGGGTCCCGATGAGCAGTTCTTC
- TRBJ1-2 TRBV24-1 - CATSDPRRGFYGYTF TGTGCCACCAGTGATCCGAGGCGGGGGTTCTATGGCTACACCTTC
- TRBJ2-7 TRBV7-8 - CASIPGAGWDYEQYF TGTGCCAGCATACCGGGGGCGGGGTGGGACTACGAGCAGTACTTC
- TRBJ2-4 TRBV20-1 - CSASPGLLAKNIQYF TGCAGTGCTAGTCCCGGCCTCTTAGCCAAAAACATTCAGTACTTC
- TRBJ1-5 TRBV28 - CASRLPGSNQPQHF TGTGCCAGCAGATTACCTGGGAGCAATCAGCCCCAGCATTTT
- TRBJ1-1 TRBV29-1 once CSVFRQMNTEAFF TGCAGCGTTTTCCGACAGATGAACACTGAAGCTTTCTTT
- TRBJ1-1 TRBV19 - CASSGATTNTEAFF TGTGCCAGTAGTGGGGCGACTACGAACACTGAAGCTTTCTTT
- TRBJ1-1 TRBV11-2 - CASSSQLGGTEAFF TGTGCCAGCAGCTCCCAACTGGGGGGTACTGAAGCTTTCTTT
TRBD1 TRBJ1-2 TRBV3-1/TRBV3-2 - CASSQATLSGGGYTF TGTGCCAGCAGCCAGGCGACTTTATCAGGGGGTGGCTACACCTTC
TRBD1 TRBJ2-1 TRBV6-6 - CASSDSGGPYNEQFF TGTGCCAGCAGTGATTCAGGGGGCCCCTACAATGAGCAGTTCTTC
TRBD1 TRBJ2-2 TRBV5-4 - CASRTGVGNTGELFF TGTGCCAGCCGGACAGGGGTCGGTAACACCGGGGAGCTGTTTTTT
TRBD2 TRBJ2-3 TRBV5-6 - CASSYTGGRGTDTQYF TGTGCCAGCAGCTACACGGGGGGGCGTGGTACAGATACGCAGTATTTT
TRBD1 TRBJ2-7 TRBV5-1 - CASSLAPPGQTSSYEQYF TGCGCCAGCAGCTTGGCGCCCCCGGGACAGACTTCATCCTACGAGCAGTACTTC
TRBD2 TRBJ2-7 TRBV7-9 - CASSPTGTTMTEQYF TGTGCCAGCAGCCCAACCGGGACTACCATGACCGAGCAGTACTTC
TRBD2 TRBJ2-1 TRBV19 once CASSLTSGGGNEQFF TGTGCCAGTAGTTTGACTAGCGGGGGGGGCAATGAGCAGTTCTTC
- TRBJ1-5 TRBV2 - CASSAGVQPQHF TGTGCCAGCAGTGCAGGGGTTCAGCCCCAGCATTTT
- TRBJ1-5 TRBV6-6 - CARTHRPQPQHF TGTGCCAGAACCCACAGGCCTCAGCCCCAGCATTTT
- TRBJ2-7 TRBV6-1 - CASSEGRQGYYEQYF TGTGCCAGCAGTGAAGGTAGGCAGGGATACTACGAGCAGTACTTC
- TRBJ2-5 TRBV19 - CASNPDIGQETQYF TGTGCCAGTAACCCGGACATCGGTCAAGAGACCCAGTACTTC
- TRBJ1-3 TRBV3-1/TRBV3-2 - CASSQELVSSGNTIYF TGTGCCAGCAGCCAAGAGTTGGTGAGCTCTGGAAACACCATATATTTT
TRBD1 TRBJ2-7 TRBV10-1 - CASSVRTGVFNEQYF TGCGCCAGCAGTGTCCGGACAGGGGTTTTCAACGAGCAGTACTTC
TRBD1 TRBJ1-4 TRBV4-3 - CASSPGTGVTSRKLFF TGCGCCAGCAGCCCCGGGACAGGGGTTACCTCGCGAAAACTGTTTTTT
- TRBJ2-7 TRBV20-1 - CSASGGYEQYF TGCAGTGCTAGTGGGGGGTACGAGCAGTACTTC
TRBD2 TRBJ2-7 TRBV5-1 - CASSLDISGGTYEQYF TGCGCCAGCAGCTTGGACATAAGCGGGGGAACCTACGAGCAGTACTTC
TRBD1 TRBJ1-2 TRBV12-5 - CASGLSVGQGNYGYTF TGTGCTAGTGGCCTCTCTGTAGGACAGGGGAACTATGGCTACACCTTC
- TRBJ1-1 TRBV29-1 - CSVEVTAMNTEAFF TGCAGCGTTGAAGTAACAGCTATGAACACTGAAGCTTTCTTT
- TRBJ1-1 TRBV6-2/TRBV6-3 - CASSQDSYYTEAFF TGTGCCAGCAGCCAGGACAGTTATTACACTGAAGCTTTCTTT
- TRBJ1-2 TRBV3-1/TRBV3-2 - CASSQEVRGIVGYGYTF TGTGCCAGCAGCCAAGAAGTTCGGGGAATCGTCGGCTATGGCTACACCTTC
- TRBJ2-3 TRBV6-5 - CASRPTFSSTDTQYF TGTGCCAGCAGACCCACCTTTTCTAGCACAGATACGCAGTATTTT
- TRBJ1-1 TRBV20-1 - CSAIWGTEAFF TGCAGTGCCATCTGGGGAACTGAAGCTTTCTTT
- TRBJ2-2 TRBV2 - CASVDRPKHTGELFF TGTGCCAGCGTTGACAGACCTAAACACACCGGGGAGCTGTTTTTT
TRBD1 TRBJ2-7 TRBV2 once CASTGQGYEQYF TGTGCCAGCACGGGACAGGGATACGAGCAGTACTTC
- TRBJ1-4 TRBV28 - CASSSGGATNEKLFF TGTGCCAGCAGCAGTGGGGGCGCAACTAATGAAAAACTGTTTTTT
- TRBJ1-1 TRBV7-8 - CASSLYTEAFF TGTGCCAGCAGCTTATACACTGAAGCTTTCTTT
- TRBJ1-5 TRBV2 - CASSEGTVSNQPQHF TGTGCCAGCAGTGAAGGGACGGTATCTAATCAGCCCCAGCATTTT
- TRBJ2-3 TRBV4-3 - CASSQEPMSTDTQYF TGCGCCAGCAGCCAAGAGCCGATGAGCACAGATACGCAGTATTTT